The rows below give T cell receptor beta chains drawn from one sample of a study of control samples from healthy donors and cancer patients. This table comes from immunoSEQ multiplex PCR, and its TCRdb copy is limited to in-frame clones, with some not included. The sample yields 150,000 to 200,000 clones, just over 85% seen once. What was sequenced was blood. These receptors were collected from a woman aged 25 to 39 in good health. Each CDR3 is given with its conserved first and last residue. D genes are given only for firm matches. The size of a clone is reported for some rows only, either as once, few or many, or as a class for expanded clones.

abundance	v_gene	j_gene	d_gene	CDR3nt	CDR3aa
NA	TRBV5-1	TRBJ1-1	TRBD1	TGCGCCAGCAGCTCCGGGACAGGGGGGACCACTGAAGCTTTCTTT	CASSSGTGGTTEAFF
NA	TRBV28	TRBJ2-7	TRBD2	TGTGCCAGCAGGCCGGGCGGGAGGAGGGCCTACGAGCAGTACTTC	CASRPGGRRAYEQYF
NA	TRBV2	TRBJ2-6	NA	TGTGCCAGCAGCCGACAGGCTGGGGCCAACGTCCTGACTTTC	CASSRQAGANVLTF
NA	TRBV10-1	TRBJ2-1	NA	TGCGCCAGCAGTGAAAGTGGCCTAGCTTTTAATGAGCAGTTCTTC	CASSESGLAFNEQFF
NA	TRBV27	TRBJ2-3	NA	TGTGCCAGCAGTTGGGCCCTCACAGATACGCAGTATTTT	CASSWALTDTQYF
NA	TRBV6-5	TRBJ1-3	NA	TGTGCTGCGGGCCGGACAGCACCTAGAAACACCATATATTTT	CAAGRTAPRNTIYF
NA	TRBV10-3	TRBJ1-3	TRBD1	TGTGCCATCAGGAGACAGGGGGAAGGAAACACCATATATTTT	CAIRRQGEGNTIYF
few	TRBV6-4	TRBJ1-5	NA	TGTGCCAGCAGCTCTGGGTGGGATCAGCCCCAGCATTTT	CASSSGWDQPQHF
NA	TRBV6-5	TRBJ2-1	NA	TGTGCCAGCAGTTACGGACACAGGGTGTCCTACAATGAGCAGTTCTTC	CASSYGHRVSYNEQFF
NA	TRBV7-9	TRBJ2-3	NA	TGTGCCAGCAGCCCGGCCGATACGCAGTATTTT	CASSPADTQYF
NA	TRBV18	TRBJ2-5	NA	TGTGCCAGCTCAAGATCCGGGACCTCGACGGAGACCCAGTACTTC	CASSRSGTSTETQYF
NA	TRBV19	TRBJ1-1	TRBD1	TGTGCCAGTAGCACAGGGGGAACGGCGAACACTGAAGCTTTCTTT	CASSTGGTANTEAFF
NA	TRBV2	TRBJ2-7	NA	TGTGCCAGCAGTGAAGGGAGAGGACTACCCAACGAGCAGTACTTC	CASSEGRGLPNEQYF
NA	TRBV19	TRBJ1-5	NA	TGTGCCAGTACCCGATCAGGGGATCAGCCCCAGCATTTT	CASTRSGDQPQHF
NA	TRBV3-1/TRBV3-2	TRBJ2-7	TRBD2	TGTGCCAGCAGCCTGAAGGCGGGAGGGATTCCAAACAAAGCCTACGAGCAGTACTTC	CASSLKAGGIPNKAYEQYF
NA	TRBV9	TRBJ2-1	NA	TGTGCCAGCAGCGTACTAATGGACAATGAGCAGTTCTTC	CASSVLMDNEQFF
NA	TRBV18	TRBJ1-4	TRBD1	TGTGCCAGCTCTCCGCGGGACAGCCGAGAAAAACTGTTTTTT	CASSPRDSREKLFF
NA	TRBV4-1	TRBJ2-1	NA	TGCGCCAGCAGCCAAGGGCAGGGCGGGCCCTACAATGAGCAGTTCTTC	CASSQGQGGPYNEQFF
NA	TRBV5-1	TRBJ2-2	NA	TGCGCCAGCAGCGCCGACAGGGGAGGGGACACCGGGGAGCTGTTTTTT	CASSADRGGDTGELFF
NA	TRBV4-2	TRBJ1-5	NA	TGTGCCAGCAGCCAAGAGTTGGGTCAGCCCCAGCATTTT	CASSQELGQPQHF
NA	TRBV19	TRBJ2-7	NA	TGTGCCAGTAGTGTCCAGGGAGCGGAGAACGAGCAGTACTTC	CASSVQGAENEQYF
once	TRBV13	TRBJ2-5	TRBD1	TGTGCCAGCAGCTTAGGCAACGGACAGGGGGAGACCCAGTACTTC	CASSLGNGQGETQYF
NA	TRBV4-1	TRBJ1-2	NA	TGCGCCAGCAGCCCCATAGGTGGGAGGGTTGACTATGGCTACACCTTC	CASSPIGGRVDYGYTF
NA	TRBV7-9	TRBJ1-1	TRBD1	TGTGCCAGCAGCGCCAAGGCAGGGGGCGTTAGACATGCTTTCTTT	CASSAKAGGVRHAFF
NA	TRBV5-5	TRBJ1-2	NA	TGTGCCAGCAGCTTGGAGGGCAGCTATAACTATGGCTACACCTTC	CASSLEGSYNYGYTF
once	TRBV6-2/TRBV6-3	TRBJ1-5	NA	TGTGCCAGCAGTTACCTCCTTGGGACAAGCAATCAGCCCCAGCATTTT	CASSYLLGTSNQPQHF
NA	TRBV6-5	TRBJ2-3	NA	TGTGCCAGCAGACGCAGGACCCAGAAGGATACGCAGTATTTT	CASRRRTQKDTQYF
NA	TRBV9	TRBJ2-1	NA	TGTGCCAGCAGCGCTCCGAACAATGAGCAGTTCTTC	CASSAPNNEQFF
NA	TRBV5-8	TRBJ2-5	NA	TGTGCCAGCAGCTTGCAGGCCAACCAAGAGACCCAGTACTTC	CASSLQANQETQYF
NA	TRBV20-1	TRBJ2-5	NA	TGCAGTGCTAGTAAGGGGGGAGAAGAGACCCAGTACTTC	CSASKGGEETQYF
NA	TRBV11-2	TRBJ2-4	TRBD1	TGTGCCAGCAGCCTGCACGGGACAGGTCCTTTTTACGGCATTCAGTACTTC	CASSLHGTGPFYGIQYF
few	TRBV12-3/TRBV12-4	TRBJ1-5	NA	TGTGCCAGCAGTTTATCGCGGAATCAGCCCCAGCATTTT	CASSLSRNQPQHF
NA	TRBV3-1/TRBV3-2	TRBJ2-7	NA	TGTGCCAGCAGCCAAGATTTCTCGGCCCCAGTCTACGAGCAGTACTTC	CASSQDFSAPVYEQYF
NA	TRBV19	TRBJ2-4	NA	TGTGCCACGACCTCAGGGAGACAAAACATTCAGTACTTC	CATTSGRQNIQYF
NA	TRBV4-2	TRBJ2-1	TRBD1	TGTGCCAGCAGCCAACAGCAGGGGGCGGGTTACAATGAGCAGTTCTTC	CASSQQQGAGYNEQFF
few	TRBV19	TRBJ1-5	TRBD1	TGTGCCAGTAGTATGCCGGGGACAGGGTATCGCAATCAGCCCCAGCATTTT	CASSMPGTGYRNQPQHF
NA	TRBV6-6	TRBJ2-7	TRBD1	TGTGCCAGCAGTTACGGGACAGGGGAATACGAGCAGTACTTC	CASSYGTGEYEQYF
NA	TRBV4-1	TRBJ1-2	NA	TGCGCCAGCAGCCAAGCCGGGCAGACTCGGGACTATGGCTACACCTTC	CASSQAGQTRDYGYTF
NA	TRBV9	TRBJ2-2	NA	TGTGCCAGCAGCCTCACCCGGGGTTCCACCACCGGGGAGCTGTTTTTT	CASSLTRGSTTGELFF
NA	TRBV19	TRBJ2-2	NA	TGTGCCGCTAGGCACAGGCCGAACACCGGGGAGCTGTTTTTT	CAARHRPNTGELFF
NA	TRBV5-6	TRBJ1-6	NA	TGTGCCAGCAGCTTCTCTACTAGCTCCTATAATTCACCCCTCCACTTT	CASSFSTSSYNSPLHF
few	TRBV6-5	TRBJ1-5	NA	TGTGCCAGCTTCGGGCAGGATCAGCCCCAGCATTTT	CASFGQDQPQHF
NA	TRBV11-2	TRBJ1-2	NA	TGTGCCAGCAGCCCTACAGGGAACTATGGCTACACCTTC	CASSPTGNYGYTF